A single sample is the source of the 20 T cell receptor beta chains below, sequenced in a study of blood T cell repertoires in COVID-19. Clones were sequenced by immunoSEQ multiplex PCR, and TCRdb holds only the in-frame ones, with some missing. The sample consists of under 250,000 clones, about 90% of them appearing once. The sequenced sample was peripheral blood. Receptors were obtained from a man in his sixties with COVID-19, enrolled during active disease.

The genes are TRBV5-1 and TRBJ2-3; 7 positions agree with TRBD2. The V segment lost 1 base and the J segment 0 bases; nucleotides outside the gene matches: 17. This CDR3 has 20 residues. Germline values: CDR1 SGHRS, CDR2 YFSETQ. Here the CDR3 reads CASSLTDRLDWRGSTDTQYF. The CDR3 nucleotides read TGCGCCAGCAGCTTGACAGACAGATTAGATTGGCGGGGGAGCACAGATACGCAGTATTTT.

The V call is TRBV28, the J call TRBJ1-6; the match to TRBD1 covers 10 bases. This CDR3 region has 14 residues. The germline CDR1 and CDR2 sequences are MDHEN and SYDVKM. V lost 9 bases and J lost 10; bases outside the gene matches: 9. The DNA for the CDR3 is TGTGCCAGTGGTACTGGACAGGGGGGATCACCCCTCCACTTT. It specifies CASGTGQGGSPLHF.

V gene TRBV18 combines with J gene TRBJ1-5; D is unresolved. There are 15 residues in the CDR3. Germline lookup yields CDR1 KGHSH and CDR2 LQKENI. V lost 3 bases to trimming and J lost 2 bases, with 11 bases between them. The CDR3, as DNA: TGTGCCAGCTCACCCACGGAAGCGGGCAATCAGCCCCAGCATTTT. This codes for CASSPTEAGNQPQHF.

The chain joins TRBV6-5 to TRBJ2-5, with 10 bases that match TRBD2. The trim removed 5 bases at V and 3 bases at J, leaving 6 bases unmatched. In germline, CDR1 is MNHEY, CDR2 SVGAGI. The CDR3 is made up of 15 amino acids. The CDR3 DNA follows: TGTGCCAGCAGTCCCACAGCGGGGGGGGAAGAGACCCAGTACTTC. It specifies CASSPTAGGEETQYF.

The chain employs TRBV19 and TRBJ2-2; D is unclear. V lost 5 bases and J 0 bases, leaving 10 bases between the germline ends. CDR1 is LNHDA, CDR2 SQIVND, per germline (reference sequence). The CDR3 runs 15 residues. The CDR3 DNA follows: TGTGCCAGTAGTCTGGTAGCAGCGAACACCGGGGAGCTGTTTTTT. It codes for CASSLVAANTGELFF.

This chain links TRBV7-2 with TRBJ1-1; TRBD1 matches 7 bases. The CDR3 is 12 residues long. V lost 5 bases to trimming and J lost 9 bases; unmatched junction nucleotides: 6. The germline gives CDR1 SGHTA, CDR2 FQGNSA. In DNA form, the CDR3 reads TGTGCCAGCAGCCCGCGACAGGGACAAGCTTTCTTT. Translating gives CASSPRQGQAFF. The full variable domain, its missing parts supplied by reference TRBV7-2 and TRBJ1-1, is GAGVSQSPSNKVTEKGKDVELRCDPISGHTALYWYRQSLGQGLEFLIYFQGNSAPDKSGLPSDRFSAERTGGSVSTLTIQRTQQEDSAVYLCASSPRQGQAFFGQGTRLTVV.

The V gene is TRBV2, the J gene TRBJ1-3; 7 bases are shared with TRBD1. This CDR3 contains 13 residues. Germline CDR1 and CDR2: SNHLY and FYNNEI. Germline trimming cut 7 bases from V and 4 bases from J; bases unmatched to any gene: 4. The CDR3 protein is CASMTGPGNTIYF. Here the CDR3 DNA reads TGTGCCAGCATGACAGGGCCGGGAAACACCATATATTTT.

The gene calls are TRBV5-4 and TRBJ1-4; D is unclear. V was cut by 2 bases and J by 4 bases, with 9 bases left in between. Germline V gene data show CDR1 as SGHNT and CDR2 as YYREEE (reference sequence). CDR3 size: 14 residues. This CDR3 is CASSFGGYNEKLFF. The CDR3 nucleotides read TGTGCCAGCAGCTTTGGAGGGTATAATGAAAAACTGTTTTTT.

The rearrangement joins TRBV4-3 to TRBJ2-2; no reliable D call. The CDR3 is 13 residues long. The germline V gene has CDR1 LGHNA and CDR2 YSLEER. V was cut by 6 bases and J by 0 bases, with 5 bases left in between. This CDR3 reads CASRPTNTGELFF. The CDR3 region has the DNA TGCGCCAGCAGGCCTACGAACACCGGGGAGCTGTTTTTT.

This clone was counted a few times. The V and J genes are TRBV30 and TRBJ1-5, with D perhaps TRBD1 (6 bases). This CDR3 contains 15 residues. V lost 3 bases and J 3 bases, leaving 15 bases between the germline ends. CDR1 and CDR2 (germline): GTSNPN, SVGIG (reference sequence). CDR3 bases: TGTGCCTGGAGCGCAGGGGCGGCCCTCAATCAGCCCCAGCATTTT. The encoded protein is CAWSAGAALNQPQHF.

This sequence joins TRBV18 and TRBJ2-1; 7 bases agree with TRBD1. Germline V gene sequence: CDR1 KGHSH, CDR2 LQKENI. V was pared by 3 bases and J by 8 bases, with 10 bases of the junction left unmatched. CDR3 size: 15 residues. This chain's CDR3 is CASSPGTEKNDEQFF. The CDR3 nucleotides are TGTGCCAGCTCACCCGGGACAGAAAAGAACGATGAGCAGTTCTTC. Filled out from reference TRBV18 and TRBJ2-1, the complete variable domain reads NAGVMQNPRHLVRRRGQEARLRCSPMKGHSHVYWYRQLPEEGLKFMVYLQKENIIDESGMPKERFSAEFPKEGPSILRIQQVVRGDSAAYFCASSPGTEKNDEQFFGPGTRLTVL.

The chain is built from TRBV18 and TRBJ2-7; D remains ambiguous. V was clipped by 3 bases and J by 4 bases, with 10 bases between them. Per germline, CDR1 KGHSH and CDR2 LQKENI. This CDR3 contains 13 residues. The CDR3 DNA follows: TGTGCCAGCTCACCCCTTGACTTGTACGAGCAGTACTTC. It specifies CASSPLDLYEQYF.

The chain joins TRBV6-5 to TRBJ2-7; 10 bases line up with TRBD2. The V segment lost 2 bases and the J segment 7 bases; nucleotides outside the gene matches: 8. Germline loops: CDR1 MNHEY, CDR2 SVGAGI. CDR3 length: 15 residues. CDR3 protein: CASSYNLAGAGEQYF. Written as DNA, the CDR3 is TGTGCCAGCAGTTACAACCTAGCGGGAGCAGGGGAGCAGTACTTC.

This clone was seen a single time. V is TRBV19 and J is TRBJ1-5; D is possibly TRBD1 (5 bases). Per germline, CDR1 LNHDA and CDR2 SQIVND (reference sequence). This CDR3 contains 14 residues. Between the trimmed V and J ends, which lost 7 bases and 7 bases, there was a span of 17 bases. CDR3 loop: CASKGHQEGQPQHF. For the CDR3, the DNA is TGTGCCAGTAAAGGTCATCAGGAGGGGCAGCCCCAGCATTTT.

V and J are TRBV9 and TRBJ1-2, with D possibly TRBD1 on 6 matching bases. The CDR3 totals 14 residues. With 6 bases removed from V and 0 bases from J, the gap between germline ends came to 12 bases. CDR1 is SGDLS and CDR2 is YYNGEE in the germline V gene. Here the CDR3 DNA reads TGTGCCAGCACCCCGGACAGACCTAACTATGGCTACACCTTC. Translating it yields CASTPDRPNYGYTF.

The rearrangement uses TRBV12-3 or TRBV12-4 and TRBJ1-3; D is ambiguous. The CDR3 consists of 12 residues. V gave up 1 base and J gave up 9 bases, with 7 bases separating them. CDR3 sequence reads: CASSLGVGTIYF. The CDR3 nucleotides are TGTGCCAGCAGTTTAGGCGTCGGCACCATATATTTT.

In this sample, this clone turned up once. The rearrangement uses TRBV6-5 and TRBJ2-7; TRBD1 matches 10 bases. Looked up from germline, CDR1 is MNHEY and CDR2 is SVGAGI. After removal of 6 bases from V and 5 bases from J, the junction contained 7 bases not matched to a gene. The length of the CDR3 is 14 residues. CDR3 nucleotides: TGTGCCAGCAGCCGACAGGGGGCGCCGGACGAGCAGTACTTC. Amino acids: CASSRQGAPDEQYF.

This clone came up once. The chain uses TRBV28 and TRBJ1-5; maybe TRBD1 (5 bases). V lost 6 bases to trimming and J lost 3 bases, with 12 bases between them. Germline V gene lookup returns CDR1 MDHEN and CDR2 SYDVKM. The CDR3 has 14 amino acids. The CDR3 sequence: CASRGRQDNQPQHF. The CDR3 nucleotides are TGTGCCAGCAGGGGGCGGCAAGACAATCAGCCCCAGCATTTT.

Worth noting for this clone: Other DNA sequences from this sample encode an identical CDR3 as well. The rearrangement links TRBV13 to TRBJ1-6; 9 positions match TRBD1. CDR1 is PRHDT, CDR2 FYEKMQ, per germline (reference sequence). Trimming took 5 bases from V and 7 from J; bases not matched to a gene: 3. The CDR3 length is 14 residues. For the CDR3, the DNA is TGTGCCAGCAGCCTGGGACAGGGAAATTCACCCCTCCACTTT. Protein sequence: CASSLGQGNSPLHF.

This rearrangement joins TRBV9 to TRBJ1-4; 11 nucleotides agree with TRBD1. The trim removed 3 bases at V and 7 bases at J, leaving 8 bases unmatched. Germline CDR1 reads SGDLS; CDR2 reads YYNGEE. The CDR3 extends over 16 amino acids. The CDR3 loop reads CASSAQPGQGVEKLFF. The CDR3 nucleotides read TGTGCCAGCAGCGCCCAGCCGGGACAGGGGGTTGAAAAACTGTTTTTT.